Here is one T cell receptor beta chain with its context. In the same sample, other DNA sequences code for this CDR3. These data come from a study of shared clonotypes between healthy human individuals. Only in-frame clones appear in the TCRdb table, and some are missing; sequencing was by immunoSEQ multiplex PCR. The sample lists some 2.3 million clones; 90% to 95% were seen once. Sequenced input: naive CD4+ T cells from PBMCs. Subset denoted: CD45RA+ positively selected. The receptor was isolated from a man between 18 and 29 years old in good health. Some clones in this sample may be carry-over from other donors' samples.

This CDR3 reads CASSSGGQPQHF. The CDR3 DNA follows: TGTGCCAGCAGTTCAGGAGGTCAGCCCCAGCATTTT. This rearrangement joins TRBV27 to TRBJ1-5; D unclear. Germline V CDR1 and CDR2: MNHEY, SMNVEV (reference sequence). Trimming took 4 bases from V and 6 from J, leaving 7 bases between them. The CDR3 is made up of 12 amino acids.